The entry below describes one TCR beta chain. Its antigen is undetermined. The data belong to a study of long-term antiretroviral therapy in people with HIV. About the research overall: About a decade before 2015, the earliest samples were taken when ART was typically delayed.

Specimens carried 1-10 million cryopreserved PBMC before DNA extraction. Germline V gene lookup returns CDR1 MGHRA and CDR2 YSYEKL. The V end lost 1 base, the J end lost 1 base, and 7 bases lay between the germline ends. CDR3 length: 14 amino acids. Study results and limitations: Relative to control repertoires, HIV repertoires exhibited narrower CDR3 length ranges. Regardless of time point, clones expanded before ART dominated the repertoire.

Runs used v3.0 of the immunoSEQ assay and were done at survey level. TCRdb's copy holds only in-frame clones and misses some; the assay was immunoSEQ multiplex PCR. The data show under 45,000 clones, over 80% seen once. The input for sequencing was unsorted PBMCs, taken 1 year after starting antiretroviral therapy. The receptor was derived from a man aged 18 to 35 with HIV. V gene TRBV4-1 combines with J gene TRBJ1-1, with D uncertain. CDR3 residues: CASSQVGRNTEAFF. The CDR3 region has the DNA TGCGCCAGCAGCCAAGTCGGGAGGAACACTGAAGCTTTCTTT.